The entry that follows covers one TCR beta chain sequence. The target antigen is unknown. The CDR3 consists of 15 residues. Germline CDR1 is LNHDA and CDR2 is SQIVND (reference sequence). Trimming stripped 6 bases from V and 1 base from J, with 13 bases between. The PCR ran on 60 Vbeta and 13 Jbeta primers. The method was immunoSEQ multiplex PCR; TCRdb's version includes in-frame clones alone and lacks a portion of them. The table has about 100,000 clones, around 77% seen once. The sample belongs to a study of cytomegalovirus exposure and HLA in healthy donors. Notes on the study in general: TCR beta sequences numbering 15,000 to 20,000 were associated with HLA alleles at 0.05 false discovery rate in a later analysis. Confirmation was obtained in vitro that a few CMV-associated chains are specific for CMV antigens. In a later analysis, V- and J-gene trimming of beta chains associated with a DCLRE1C missense variant, replicated independently.

The TCR sequence derives from a man between 18 and 29 years old in good health and CMV-seronegative. Sequencing input: PBMCs. This chain joins TRBV19 and TRBJ1-3, with D unresolved. CDR3 loop: CASRIGVQSGNTIYF. The CDR3 DNA reads TGTGCCAGTAGAATCGGGGTTCAATCTGGAAACACCATATATTTT.